Listed below are T cell receptor beta chains from one sample, sequenced in a study of regulatory T cells in long-lasting Graves disease. In TCRdb, the multiplex PCR reads were re-called with MiXCR into one record per CDR3 protein. In the table there are 400,000 to 500,000 distinct CDR3 sequences, roughly 21% of which are singletons. The sample in question was peripheral blood mononuclear cells (PBMCs), obtained when the disease was refractory, from a patient treated with antithyroid drugs. The source is a female donor with Graves disease. Each CDR3 is given with its conserved first and last residue. The D gene is left open where the match is weak.

d_gene: TRBD2; v_gene: TRBV7-3; CDR3aa: CASSLGGSSGFQETQYF
d_gene: TRBD1; v_gene: TRBV20-1; CDR3aa: CSAKDRGSITNEKLFF
d_gene: NA; v_gene: TRBV5-1; CDR3aa: CASSLDGPGALNTEAFF
d_gene: TRBD2; v_gene: TRBV20-1; CDR3aa: CSARDVTSGRINEQYF
d_gene: TRBD2; v_gene: TRBV20-1; CDR3aa: CSARVSGGSAYEQYF
d_gene: TRBD2; v_gene: TRBV10-3; CDR3aa: CAISGETSGGTQYF
d_gene: TRBD2; v_gene: TRBV11-2; CDR3aa: CASSLLAGGGFSGELFF
d_gene: NA; v_gene: TRBV2; CDR3aa: CASSDGGAGQPQHF
d_gene: NA; v_gene: TRBV4-1; CDR3aa: CASSQEPHTPYEQYF
d_gene: NA; v_gene: TRBV28; CDR3aa: CASLASNTDTQYF
d_gene: NA; v_gene: TRBV7-9; CDR3aa: CASSARSNGYTF
d_gene: TRBD1; v_gene: TRBV27; CDR3aa: CASRGQGSYGYTF
d_gene: NA; v_gene: TRBV20-1; CDR3aa: CSGQVQETQYF
d_gene: NA; v_gene: TRBV12-3/TRBV12-4; CDR3aa: CASSPTPTHTQYF
d_gene: TRBD1; v_gene: TRBV5-1; CDR3aa: CASSSEQGQETQYF
d_gene: NA; v_gene: TRBV2; CDR3aa: CASSDFGTGPNQPQHF
d_gene: NA; v_gene: TRBV2; CDR3aa: CASREGVVTGELFF
d_gene: NA; v_gene: TRBV7-9; CDR3aa: CASSLVGEETQYF
d_gene: NA; v_gene: TRBV4-1; CDR3aa: CASSLHSTTAYEQYF
d_gene: NA; v_gene: TRBV2; CDR3aa: CASSSLGSGTEAFF
d_gene: NA; v_gene: TRBV9; CDR3aa: CASSVVRHRSKRCTEAFF
d_gene: NA; v_gene: TRBV15; CDR3aa: CATSREPGGSTEAFF
d_gene: TRBD2; v_gene: TRBV28; CDR3aa: CASSFSTSGRARNTDTQYF
d_gene: TRBD1; v_gene: TRBV5-6; CDR3aa: CASSLWDRNTGELFF
d_gene: NA; v_gene: TRBV28; CDR3aa: CASSPGFLGGKALRGEQYF
d_gene: NA; v_gene: TRBV3-1; CDR3aa: CASSPVVSVHEQYF
d_gene: NA; v_gene: TRBV5-6; CDR3aa: CASSFLREGTDTQYF
d_gene: NA; v_gene: TRBV29-1; CDR3aa: CSVVGANTGELFF
d_gene: NA; v_gene: TRBV20-1; CDR3aa: CSARPYSYEQYF
d_gene: NA; v_gene: TRBV27; CDR3aa: CASSSWSGANVLTF
d_gene: TRBD1; v_gene: TRBV7-2; CDR3aa: CASSSFGQGNEKLFF
d_gene: NA; v_gene: TRBV3-1; CDR3aa: CASSQELGVTDTQYF
d_gene: NA; v_gene: TRBV15; CDR3aa: CATSRDVGFSGNTIYF
d_gene: TRBD1; v_gene: TRBV5-1; CDR3aa: CASSWDSPASRSGSTIYF
d_gene: NA; v_gene: TRBV5-4; CDR3aa: CASSFRLGEAYEQYF
d_gene: NA; v_gene: TRBV20-1; CDR3aa: CSADPGWGSDEQYF
d_gene: TRBD1; v_gene: TRBV30; CDR3aa: CAWSQGGTESSPLHF
d_gene: NA; v_gene: TRBV2; CDR3aa: CASSEVQGGAMDEQCF
d_gene: NA; v_gene: TRBV12-3/TRBV12-4; CDR3aa: CVSSPKETQYF
d_gene: NA; v_gene: TRBV30; CDR3aa: CAWSEGQGAGDIQYF
d_gene: TRBD1; v_gene: TRBV4-2; CDR3aa: CASSPDTGGGEETQYF
d_gene: TRBD2; v_gene: TRBV2; CDR3aa: CASRSLAGGTGELFF
d_gene: NA; v_gene: TRBV29-1; CDR3aa: CSVSGMNTEAFF
d_gene: NA; v_gene: TRBV6-1; CDR3aa: CASSRGWMGEQYF
d_gene: NA; v_gene: TRBV30; CDR3aa: CAWESSYNEQFF
d_gene: NA; v_gene: TRBV30; CDR3aa: CACLVETQYF
d_gene: NA; v_gene: TRBV24-1; CDR3aa: CATSDHGTGHGYTF